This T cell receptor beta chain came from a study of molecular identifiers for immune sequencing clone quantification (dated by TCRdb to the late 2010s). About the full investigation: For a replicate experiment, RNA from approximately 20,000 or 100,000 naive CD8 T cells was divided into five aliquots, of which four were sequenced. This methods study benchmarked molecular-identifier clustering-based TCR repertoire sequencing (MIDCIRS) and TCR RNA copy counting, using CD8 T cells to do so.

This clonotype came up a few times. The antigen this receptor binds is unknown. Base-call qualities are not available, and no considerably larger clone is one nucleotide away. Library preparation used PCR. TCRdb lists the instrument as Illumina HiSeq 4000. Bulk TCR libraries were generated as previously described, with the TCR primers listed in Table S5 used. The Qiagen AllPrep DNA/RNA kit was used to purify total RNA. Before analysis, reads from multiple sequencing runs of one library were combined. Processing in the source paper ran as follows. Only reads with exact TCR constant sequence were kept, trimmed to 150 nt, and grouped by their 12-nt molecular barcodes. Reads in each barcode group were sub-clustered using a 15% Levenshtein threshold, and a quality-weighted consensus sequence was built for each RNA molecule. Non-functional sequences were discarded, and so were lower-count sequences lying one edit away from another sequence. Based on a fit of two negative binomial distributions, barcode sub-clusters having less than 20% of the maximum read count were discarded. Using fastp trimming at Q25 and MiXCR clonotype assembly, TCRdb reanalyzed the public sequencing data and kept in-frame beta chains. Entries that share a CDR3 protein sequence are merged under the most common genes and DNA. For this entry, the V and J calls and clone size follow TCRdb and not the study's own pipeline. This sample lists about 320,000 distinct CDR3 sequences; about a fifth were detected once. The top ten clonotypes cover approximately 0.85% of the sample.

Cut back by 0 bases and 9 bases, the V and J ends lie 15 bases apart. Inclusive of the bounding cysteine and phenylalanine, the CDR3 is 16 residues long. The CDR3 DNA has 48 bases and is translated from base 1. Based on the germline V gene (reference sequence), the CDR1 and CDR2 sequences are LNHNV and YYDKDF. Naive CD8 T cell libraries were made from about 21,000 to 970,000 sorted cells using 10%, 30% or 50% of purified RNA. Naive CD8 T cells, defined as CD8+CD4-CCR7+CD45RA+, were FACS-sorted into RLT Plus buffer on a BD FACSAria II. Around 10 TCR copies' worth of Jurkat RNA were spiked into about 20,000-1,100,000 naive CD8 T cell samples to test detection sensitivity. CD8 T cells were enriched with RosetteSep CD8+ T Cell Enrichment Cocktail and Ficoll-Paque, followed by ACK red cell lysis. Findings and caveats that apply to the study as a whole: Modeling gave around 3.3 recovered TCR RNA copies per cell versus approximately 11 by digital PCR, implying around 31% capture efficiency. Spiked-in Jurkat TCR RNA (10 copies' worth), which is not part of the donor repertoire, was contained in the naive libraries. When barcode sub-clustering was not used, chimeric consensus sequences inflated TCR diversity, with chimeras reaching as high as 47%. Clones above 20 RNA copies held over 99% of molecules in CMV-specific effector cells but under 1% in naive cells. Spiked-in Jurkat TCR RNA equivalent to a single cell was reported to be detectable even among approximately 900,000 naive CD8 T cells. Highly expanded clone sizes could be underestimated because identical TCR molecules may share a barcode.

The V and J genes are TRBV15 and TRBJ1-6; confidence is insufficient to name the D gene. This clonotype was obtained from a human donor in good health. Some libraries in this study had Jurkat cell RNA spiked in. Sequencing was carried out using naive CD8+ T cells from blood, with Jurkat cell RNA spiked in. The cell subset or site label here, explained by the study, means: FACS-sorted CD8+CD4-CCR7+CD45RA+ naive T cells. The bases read TGTGCCACCAGCAGAGATTTTGGGGAAGTTCTTTCACCCCTCCACTTT. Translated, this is CATSRDFGEVLSPLHF.